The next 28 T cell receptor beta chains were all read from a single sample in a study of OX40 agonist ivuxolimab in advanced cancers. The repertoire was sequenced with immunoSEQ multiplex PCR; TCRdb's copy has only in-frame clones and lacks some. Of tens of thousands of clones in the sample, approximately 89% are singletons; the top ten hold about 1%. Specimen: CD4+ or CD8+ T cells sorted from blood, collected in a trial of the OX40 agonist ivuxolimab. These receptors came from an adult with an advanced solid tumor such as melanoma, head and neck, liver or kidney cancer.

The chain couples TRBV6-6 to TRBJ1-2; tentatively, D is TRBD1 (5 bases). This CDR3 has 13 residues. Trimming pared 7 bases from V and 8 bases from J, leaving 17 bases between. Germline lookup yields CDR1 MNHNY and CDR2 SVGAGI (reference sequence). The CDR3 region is CASTREGLVGYTF. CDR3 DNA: TGTGCCAGCACCCGAGAGGGGCTCGTCGGCTACACCTTC.

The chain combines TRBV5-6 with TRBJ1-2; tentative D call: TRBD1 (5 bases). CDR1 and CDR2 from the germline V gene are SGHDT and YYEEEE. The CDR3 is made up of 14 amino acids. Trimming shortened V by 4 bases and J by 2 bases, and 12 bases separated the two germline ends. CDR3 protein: CASSPDGGNYGYTF. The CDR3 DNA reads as TGTGCCAGCAGCCCGGATGGGGGGAACTATGGCTACACCTTC.

This CDR3 reads CASSISQGAGANVLTF. The CDR3 nucleotides read TGCGCCAGCAGCATATCACAGGGGGCTGGGGCCAACGTCCTGACTTTC. V and J are TRBV5-1 and TRBJ2-6, with TRBD1 matching 8 bases. The CDR3 spans 16 residues. The junction had 5 bases not matched to a gene; V was cut back by 4 bases and J by 2 bases. Germline values: CDR1 SGHRS, CDR2 YFSETQ. The variable domain in full, with the rest retrieved from reference TRBV5-1 and TRBJ2-6, is KAGVTQTPRYLIKTRGQQVTLSCSPISGHRSVSWYQQTPGQGLQFLFEYFSETQRNKGNFPGRFSGRQFSNSRSEMNVSTLELGDSALYLCASSISQGAGANVLTFGAGSRLTVL.

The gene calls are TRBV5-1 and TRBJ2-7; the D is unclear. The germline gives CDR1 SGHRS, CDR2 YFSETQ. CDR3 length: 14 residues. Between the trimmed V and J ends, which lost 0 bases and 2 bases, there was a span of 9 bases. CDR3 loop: CASSLGVLTYEQYF. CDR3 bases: TGCGCCAGCAGCTTGGGAGTGCTTACCTACGAGCAGTACTTC.

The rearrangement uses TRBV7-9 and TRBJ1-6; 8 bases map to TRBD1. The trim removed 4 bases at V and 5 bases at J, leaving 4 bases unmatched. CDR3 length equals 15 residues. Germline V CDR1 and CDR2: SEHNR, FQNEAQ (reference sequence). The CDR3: CASSSQGVDNSPLHF. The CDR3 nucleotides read TGTGCCAGCAGCTCACAGGGGGTGGATAATTCACCCCTCCACTTT.

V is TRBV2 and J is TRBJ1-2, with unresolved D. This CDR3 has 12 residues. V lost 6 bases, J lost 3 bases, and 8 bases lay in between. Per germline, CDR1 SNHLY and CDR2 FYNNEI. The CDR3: CASRALDYGYTF. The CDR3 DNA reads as TGTGCCAGCAGGGCGTTGGACTATGGCTACACCTTC.

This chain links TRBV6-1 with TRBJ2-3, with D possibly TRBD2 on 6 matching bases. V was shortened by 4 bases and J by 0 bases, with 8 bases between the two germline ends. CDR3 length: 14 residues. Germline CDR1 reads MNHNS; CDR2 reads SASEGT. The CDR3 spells CASSGTSSTDTQYF. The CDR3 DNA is TGTGCCAGCAGTGGAACTAGCAGCACAGATACGCAGTATTTT.

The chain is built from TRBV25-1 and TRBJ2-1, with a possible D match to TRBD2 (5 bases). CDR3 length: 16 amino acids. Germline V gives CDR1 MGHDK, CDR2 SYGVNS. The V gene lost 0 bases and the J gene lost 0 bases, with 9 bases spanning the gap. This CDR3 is CASSEYREGSYNEQFF. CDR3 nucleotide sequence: TGTGCCAGCAGTGAATACCGTGAGGGCTCCTACAATGAGCAGTTCTTC.

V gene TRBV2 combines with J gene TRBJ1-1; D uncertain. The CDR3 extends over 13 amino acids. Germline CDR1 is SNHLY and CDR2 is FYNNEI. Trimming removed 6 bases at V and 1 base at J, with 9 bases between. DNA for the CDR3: TGTGCCAGCAGGAGAGCACAGAACACTGAAGCTTTCTTT. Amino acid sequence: CASRRAQNTEAFF.

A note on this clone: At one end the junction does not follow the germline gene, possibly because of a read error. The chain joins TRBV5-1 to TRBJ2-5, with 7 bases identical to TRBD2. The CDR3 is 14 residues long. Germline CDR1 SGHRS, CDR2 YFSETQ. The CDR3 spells CASSLGLPQETQYF. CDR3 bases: TGCGCCAGCAGTTTGGGACTACCTCAGGAGACCCAGTACTTC.

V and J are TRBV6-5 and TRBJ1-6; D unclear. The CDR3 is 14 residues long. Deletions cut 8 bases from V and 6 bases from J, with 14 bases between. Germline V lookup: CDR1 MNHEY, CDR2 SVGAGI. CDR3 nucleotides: TGTGCCAGCGGAGCTGTCGTGATTAATTCACCCCTCCACTTT. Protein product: CASGAVVINSPLHF.

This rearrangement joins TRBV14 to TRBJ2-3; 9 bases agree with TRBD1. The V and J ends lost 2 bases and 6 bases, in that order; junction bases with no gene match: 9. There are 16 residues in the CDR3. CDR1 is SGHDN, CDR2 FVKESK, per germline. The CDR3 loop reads CASSQFGTGLFDTQYF. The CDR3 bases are TGTGCCAGCAGCCAATTCGGGACAGGGCTTTTTGATACGCAGTATTTT. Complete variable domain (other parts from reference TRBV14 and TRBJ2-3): EAGVTQFPSHSVIEKGQTVTLRCDPISGHDNLYWYRRVMGKEIKFLLHFVKESKQDESGMPNNRFLAERTGGTYSTLKVQPAELEDSGVYFCASSQFGTGLFDTQYFGPGTRLTVL.

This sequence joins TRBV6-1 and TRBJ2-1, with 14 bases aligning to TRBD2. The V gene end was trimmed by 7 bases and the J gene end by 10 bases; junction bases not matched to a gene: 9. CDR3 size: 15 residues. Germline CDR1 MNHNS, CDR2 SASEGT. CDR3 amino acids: CASTVTSGGAGEQFF. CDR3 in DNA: TGTGCCAGCACCGTGACTAGCGGGGGGGCCGGGGAGCAGTTCTTC.

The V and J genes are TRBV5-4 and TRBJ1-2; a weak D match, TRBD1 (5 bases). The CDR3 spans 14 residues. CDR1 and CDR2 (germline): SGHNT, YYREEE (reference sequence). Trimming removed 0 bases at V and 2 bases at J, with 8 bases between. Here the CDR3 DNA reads TGTGCCAGCAGCTTGGCAGGGACGAACTATGGCTACACCTTC. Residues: CASSLAGTNYGYTF.

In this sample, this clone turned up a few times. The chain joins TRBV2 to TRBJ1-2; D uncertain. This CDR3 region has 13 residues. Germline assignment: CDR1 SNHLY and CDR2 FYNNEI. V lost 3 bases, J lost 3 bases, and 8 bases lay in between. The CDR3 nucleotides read TGTGCCAGCAGTGATGACCGAGACTATGGCTACACCTTC. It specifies CASSDDRDYGYTF.

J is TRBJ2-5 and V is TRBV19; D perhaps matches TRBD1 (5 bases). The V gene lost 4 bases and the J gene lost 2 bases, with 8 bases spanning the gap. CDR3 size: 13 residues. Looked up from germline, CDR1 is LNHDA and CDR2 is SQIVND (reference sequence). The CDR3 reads CASSRQRQETQYF. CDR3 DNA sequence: TGTGCCAGTAGTAGACAGCGTCAAGAGACCCAGTACTTC.

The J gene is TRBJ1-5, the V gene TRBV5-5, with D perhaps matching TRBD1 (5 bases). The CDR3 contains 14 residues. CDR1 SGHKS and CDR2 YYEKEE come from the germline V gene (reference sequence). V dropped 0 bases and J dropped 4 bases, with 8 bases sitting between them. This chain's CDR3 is CASSLEGRNQPQHF. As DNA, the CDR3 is TGTGCCAGCAGCTTGGAGGGACGGAATCAGCCCCAGCATTTT.

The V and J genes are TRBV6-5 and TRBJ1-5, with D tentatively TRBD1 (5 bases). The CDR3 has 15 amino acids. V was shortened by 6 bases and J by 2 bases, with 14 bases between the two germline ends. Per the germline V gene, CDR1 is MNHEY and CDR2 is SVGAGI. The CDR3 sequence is CASRKIQGGNQPQHF. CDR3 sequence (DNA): TGTGCCAGCAGGAAAATCCAGGGAGGCAATCAGCCCCAGCATTTT.

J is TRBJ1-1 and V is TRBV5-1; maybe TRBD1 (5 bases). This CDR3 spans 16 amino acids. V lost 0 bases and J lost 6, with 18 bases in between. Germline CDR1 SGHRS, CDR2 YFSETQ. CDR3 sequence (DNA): TGCGCCAGCAGCTTGGACGGGGCGTGGATCACCCCTGAAGCTTTCTTT. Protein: CASSLDGAWITPEAFF.

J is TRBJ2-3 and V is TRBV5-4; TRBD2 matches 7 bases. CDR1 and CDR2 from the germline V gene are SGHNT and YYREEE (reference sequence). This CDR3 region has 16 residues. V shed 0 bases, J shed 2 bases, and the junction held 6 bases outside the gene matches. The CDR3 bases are TGTGCCAGCAGCTTGGCCGGGCGGGGGTTCACAGATACGCAGTATTTT. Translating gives CASSLAGRGFTDTQYF.

As DNA, the CDR3 is TGCGCCAGCAGCTTTTCTGGGAGTAACACCGGGGAGCTGTTTTTT. It translates to CASSFSGSNTGELFF. This chain links TRBV5-1 with TRBJ2-2, with a weak D call TRBD2 (5 bases). CDR1 and CDR2 (germline): SGHRS, YFSETQ. The CDR3 has 15 residues. V lost 2 bases and J lost 2, with 10 bases in between.

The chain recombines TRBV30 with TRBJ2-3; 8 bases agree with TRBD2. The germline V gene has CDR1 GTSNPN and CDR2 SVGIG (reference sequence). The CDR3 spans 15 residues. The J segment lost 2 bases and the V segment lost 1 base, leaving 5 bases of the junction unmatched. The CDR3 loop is CAWSAGGAPTDTQYF. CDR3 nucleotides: TGTGCCTGGAGTGCCGGGGGGGCCCCCACAGATACGCAGTATTTT.

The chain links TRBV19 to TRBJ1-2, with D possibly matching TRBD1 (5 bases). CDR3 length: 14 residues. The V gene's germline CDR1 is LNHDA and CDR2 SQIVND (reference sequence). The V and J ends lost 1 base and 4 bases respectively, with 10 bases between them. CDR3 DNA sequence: TGTGCCAGTAGTATAGCAGGGCTGGCCTATGGCTACACCTTC. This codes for CASSIAGLAYGYTF.

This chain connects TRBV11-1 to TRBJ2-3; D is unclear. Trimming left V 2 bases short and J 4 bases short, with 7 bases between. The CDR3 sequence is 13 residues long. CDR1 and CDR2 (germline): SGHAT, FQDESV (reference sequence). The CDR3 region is CASSLYIADTQYF. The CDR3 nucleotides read TGTGCCAGCAGCTTATATATCGCAGATACGCAGTATTTT.

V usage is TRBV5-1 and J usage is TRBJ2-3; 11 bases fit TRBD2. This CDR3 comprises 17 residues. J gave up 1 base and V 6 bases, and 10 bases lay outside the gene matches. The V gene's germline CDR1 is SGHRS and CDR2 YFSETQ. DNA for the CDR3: TGCGCCAGCAATCGCGGATCTAGCGGGGGGCGCACAGATACGCAGTATTTT. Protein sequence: CASNRGSSGGRTDTQYF. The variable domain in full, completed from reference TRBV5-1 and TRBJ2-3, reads KAGVTQTPRYLIKTRGQQVTLSCSPISGHRSVSWYQQTPGQGLQFLFEYFSETQRNKGNFPGRFSGRQFSNSRSEMNVSTLELGDSALYLCASNRGSSGGRTDTQYFGPGTRLTVL.

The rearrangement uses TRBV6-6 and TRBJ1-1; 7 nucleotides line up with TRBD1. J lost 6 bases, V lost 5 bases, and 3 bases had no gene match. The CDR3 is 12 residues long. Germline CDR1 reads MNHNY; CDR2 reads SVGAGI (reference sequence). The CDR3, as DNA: TGTGCCAGCAGTCGACAGGGTGCTGAAGCTTTCTTT. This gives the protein CASSRQGAEAFF.

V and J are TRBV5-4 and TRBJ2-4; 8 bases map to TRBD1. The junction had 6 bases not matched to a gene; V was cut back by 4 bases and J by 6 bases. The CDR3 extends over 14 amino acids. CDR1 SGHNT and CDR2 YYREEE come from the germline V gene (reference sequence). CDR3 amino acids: CASSPDRGGNIQYF. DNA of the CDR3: TGTGCCAGCAGCCCAGACAGGGGAGGAAACATTCAGTACTTC. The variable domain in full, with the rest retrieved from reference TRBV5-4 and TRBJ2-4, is ETGVTQSPTHLIKTRGQQVTLRCSSQSGHNTVSWYQQALGQGPQFIFQYYREEENGRGNFPPRFSGLQFPNYSSELNVNALELDDSALYLCASSPDRGGNIQYFGAGTRLSVL.

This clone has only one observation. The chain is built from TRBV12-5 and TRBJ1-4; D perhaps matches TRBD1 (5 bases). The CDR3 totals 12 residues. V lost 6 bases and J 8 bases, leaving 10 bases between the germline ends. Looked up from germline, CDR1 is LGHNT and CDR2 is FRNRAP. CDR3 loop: CASGTAGEKLFF. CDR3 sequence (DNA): TGTGCTAGTGGGACGGCAGGGGAAAAACTGTTTTTT.